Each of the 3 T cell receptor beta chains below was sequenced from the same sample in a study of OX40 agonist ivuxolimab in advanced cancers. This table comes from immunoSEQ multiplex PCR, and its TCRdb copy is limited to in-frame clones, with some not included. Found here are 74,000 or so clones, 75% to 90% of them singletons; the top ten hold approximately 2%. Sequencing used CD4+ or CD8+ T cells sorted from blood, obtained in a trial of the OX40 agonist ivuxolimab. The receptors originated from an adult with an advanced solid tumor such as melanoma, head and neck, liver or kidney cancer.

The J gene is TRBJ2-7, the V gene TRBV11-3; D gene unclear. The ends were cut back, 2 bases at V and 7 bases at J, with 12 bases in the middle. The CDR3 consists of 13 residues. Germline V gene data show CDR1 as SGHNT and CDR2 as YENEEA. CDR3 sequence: CASSLTFAREQYF. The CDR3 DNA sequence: TGTGCCAGCAGCTTAACTTTCGCGAGGGAGCAGTACTTC.

CDR3 loop: CASSQDSGLGTEAFF. CDR3 nucleotide sequence: TGCGCCAGCAGCCAAGATTCAGGTTTGGGCACTGAAGCTTTCTTT. The chain is built from TRBV4-3 and TRBJ1-1; no definite D call. The CDR3 runs 15 residues. CDR1 and CDR2 (germline): LGHNA, YSLEER. Trimming stripped 0 bases from V and 4 bases from J, with 12 bases between.

This CDR3 is CASSLSVAVGTEAFF. The CDR3 coding sequence is TGTGCCAGCAGTTTATCCGTCGCAGTTGGCACTGAAGCTTTCTTT. The chain employs TRBV28 and TRBJ1-1, with D unclear. Between the trimmed V and J ends, which lost 1 base and 4 bases, there was a span of 13 bases. The CDR3 has 15 residues. The germline CDR1 and CDR2 sequences are MDHEN and SYDVKM.